This entry lists 13 T cell receptor beta chains sequenced from one sample in a study of long-term antiretroviral therapy in people with HIV. Researchers report immunoSEQ v3.0 was run at survey level. The assay was immunoSEQ multiplex PCR, and TCRdb's table has in-frame clones only and misses some. The sample lists about 20,000 clones; around 93% were seen once. Sequences were derived from unsorted PBMCs, sampled 4.4 years after starting antiretroviral therapy. The receptors come from a woman aged 45-59 years with HIV.

In nucleotides, the CDR3 is TGCGCCAGCAGTGATGGGGCGGCTGGAAACACCATATATTTT. Translated, it gives CASSDGAAGNTIYF. The chain couples TRBV10-1 to TRBJ1-3; tentative D call: TRBD1 (5 bases). Trimming stripped 3 bases from V and 2 bases from J, with 8 bases between. This CDR3 region has 14 residues. Germline V gene data show CDR1 as WNHNN and CDR2 as SYGVQD (reference sequence).

The chain couples TRBV6-6 to TRBJ1-5; a possible D gene is TRBD1 (5 bases). CDR3 size: 14 residues. Trimming shortened V by 3 bases and J by 5 bases, and 11 bases separated the two germline ends. From germline, CDR1 is MNHNY and CDR2 SVGAGI (reference sequence). The CDR3 sequence: CASSYGGDYQPQHF. The DNA for the CDR3 is TGTGCCAGCAGTTATGGGGGGGATTATCAGCCCCAGCATTTT.

The DNA of the CDR3 is TGCGCCAGCTGGGGCGGGGCAGGGACCTTTCCGGAGCAGTTCTTC. This encodes CASWGGAGTFPEQFF. The chain links TRBV5-1 to TRBJ2-1, with a possible D match to TRBD2 (6 bases). Germline CDR1 is SGHRS and CDR2 is YFSETQ. The CDR3 totals 15 residues. V gave up 7 bases and J gave up 10 bases, with 24 bases separating them.

The V call is TRBV29-1, the J call TRBJ2-1; D perhaps matches TRBD1 (6 bases). CDR3 length: 19 residues. The ends were cut back, 4 bases at V and 3 bases at J, with 28 bases in the middle. Germline CDR1 SQVTM, CDR2 ANQGSEA. CDR3 amino acids: CSVVGPKSRDTDIYNEQFF. CDR3 coding DNA: TGCAGCGTTGTTGGGCCCAAGAGCCGGGACACTGATATCTACAATGAGCAGTTCTTC.

The chain recombines TRBV6-5 with TRBJ2-3; D not resolved. This CDR3 comprises 13 residues. Germline CDR1 reads MNHEY; CDR2 reads SVGAGI. Trimming took off 11 bases at V and 6 bases at J, with 18 bases between the two ends. In nucleotides, the CDR3 is TGTGCCGCCCAAGGCCCAGCGATGGATACGCAGTATTTT. Amino acids: CAAQGPAMDTQYF.

The chain couples TRBV25-1 to TRBJ1-1; D gene uncertain. V was shortened by 3 bases and J by 10 bases, with 9 bases between the two germline ends. Looked up from germline, CDR1 is MGHDK and CDR2 is SYGVNS. There are 11 residues in the CDR3. The CDR3 protein is CASSEGQAAFF. CDR3 coding DNA: TGTGCCAGCAGTGAGGGTCAGGCAGCTTTCTTT.

The V gene is TRBV4-3, the J gene TRBJ2-5, with D possibly being TRBD2 (6 bases). The CDR3 runs 15 residues. V shed 1 base and J shed 5 bases, with 14 bases lying between them. Germline assignment: CDR1 LGHNA and CDR2 YSLEER. CDR3 DNA sequence: TGCGCCAGCAGCCAAGGGAAGACTAGTGGGGAGACCCAGTACTTC. It encodes CASSQGKTSGETQYF.

The genes are TRBV19 and TRBJ1-5; weak D call: TRBD1 (6 bases). This CDR3 is 16 amino acids long. V was pared by 0 bases and J by 0 bases, with 9 bases between. Germline V CDR1 and CDR2: LNHDA, SQIVND (reference sequence). The DNA of the CDR3 is TGTGCCAGTAGTATAGAGGAGGGGGGTAGCAATCAGCCCCAGCATTTT. Translation gives CASSIEEGGSNQPQHF. Variable domain in full (rest from reference TRBV19 and TRBJ1-5): DGGITQSPKYLFRKEGQNVTLSCEQNLNHDAMYWYRQDPGQGLRLIYYSQIVNDFQKGDIAEGYSVSREKKESFPLTVTSAQKNPTAFYLCASSIEEGGSNQPQHFGDGTRLSIL.

V is TRBV19 and J is TRBJ1-2; 7 positions agree with TRBD1. Germline trimming cut 4 bases from V and 4 bases from J; bases unmatched to any gene: 9. This CDR3 comprises 15 residues. The germline CDR1 and CDR2 sequences are LNHDA and SQIVND (reference sequence). The CDR3 DNA reads as TGTGCCAGTAGTACCGCGATGGGACAGTTCTATGGCTACACCTTC. The encoded protein is CASSTAMGQFYGYTF.

The rearrangement joins TRBV14 to TRBJ1-1; TRBD1 is a possible D gene (5 bases). Between the trimmed V and J ends, which lost 6 bases and 0 bases, there was a span of 8 bases. This CDR3 is 13 amino acids long. CDR1 and CDR2 from the germline V gene are SGHDN and FVKESK. This chain's CDR3 is CASRWDLNTEAFF. The CDR3 DNA is TGTGCCAGCAGATGGGACTTGAACACTGAAGCTTTCTTT.

The chain uses TRBV6-1 and TRBJ1-2; weak D call: TRBD1 (6 bases). The CDR3 is 15 amino acids. Germline V CDR1 and CDR2: MNHNS, SASEGT. The V end was cut by 6 bases, the J end by 2 bases, with 16 bases between. CDR3 sequence reads: CASSEFDRTNYGYTF. The CDR3 nucleotides are TGTGCCAGCAGCGAATTTGACAGGACCAACTATGGCTACACCTTC.

V and J are TRBV5-1 and TRBJ2-3; 9 positions agree with TRBD2. The CDR3 length is 16 residues. V gave up 6 bases and J gave up 4 bases; unmatched junction bases: 12. Germline V gene data show CDR1 as SGHRS and CDR2 as YFSETQ. The CDR3 loop is CASNPSPSGAADTQYF. The CDR3 nucleotides read TGCGCCAGCAACCCCTCCCCTAGCGGGGCGGCAGATACGCAGTATTTT.

The V and J genes are TRBV9 and TRBJ1-2; 7 bases map to TRBD1. CDR1 SGDLS and CDR2 YYNGEE come from the germline V gene. J lost 8 bases, V lost 4 bases, and 8 bases had no gene match. This CDR3 has 13 amino acids. The CDR3 loop is CASSSGQRQGYTF. The CDR3 DNA is TGTGCCAGCAGCTCGGGACAGCGGCAGGGCTACACCTTC. Complete variable domain (other parts from reference TRBV9 and TRBJ1-2): DSGVTQTPKHLITATGQRVTLRCSPRSGDLSVYWYQQSLDQGLQFLIQYYNGEERAKGNILERFSAQQFPDLHSELNLSSLELGDSALYFCASSSGQRQGYTFGSGTRLTVV.